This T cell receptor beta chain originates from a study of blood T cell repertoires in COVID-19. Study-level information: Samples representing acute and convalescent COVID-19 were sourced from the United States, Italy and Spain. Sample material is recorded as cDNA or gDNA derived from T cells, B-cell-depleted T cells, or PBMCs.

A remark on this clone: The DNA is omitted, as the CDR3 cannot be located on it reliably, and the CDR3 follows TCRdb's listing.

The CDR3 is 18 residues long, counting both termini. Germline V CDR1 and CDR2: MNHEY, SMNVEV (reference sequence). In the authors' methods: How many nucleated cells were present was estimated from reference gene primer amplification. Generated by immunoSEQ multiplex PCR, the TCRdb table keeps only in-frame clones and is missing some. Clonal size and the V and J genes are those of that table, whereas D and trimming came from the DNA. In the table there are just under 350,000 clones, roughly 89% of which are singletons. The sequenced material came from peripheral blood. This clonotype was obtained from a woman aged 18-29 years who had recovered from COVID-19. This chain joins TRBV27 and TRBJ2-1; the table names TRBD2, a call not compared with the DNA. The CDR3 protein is CASSLVMGRLAGRDEQFF.